This T cell receptor beta chain was recovered during a study of blood T cells in healthy people across ages. Sample-barcoded 5' priming and a J-beta primer mix drove a second PCR of about 7 to 12 cycles. Using its own MiXCR run on the 5' RACE reads, TCRdb lists one record per CDR3 protein. The sample shows around 1,000,000 distinct CDR3 sequences, less than 25% of them seen only once. Russia was home to the donors, healthy Caucasian individuals aged about 6 to 100. Drawing of peripheral blood yielded roughly 9.3 milliliters from each donor. CDR1 is SGHRS and CDR2 is YFSETQ in the germline V gene. This CDR3 comprises 20 residues. These data also formed part of another study, on T cells of mothers and their children. That source notes: Related mother and child pairs showed slightly greater overlap (not significant) than unrelated pairs did.

This TCR came from a girl aged 2 to 10 in good health. The material sequenced was blood. The J gene is TRBJ2-7, the V gene TRBV5-1; 15 nucleotides match TRBD2. The J call may be incorrect, as the DNA end agrees better with TRBJ2-1. CDR3 nucleotide sequence: TGCGCCAGCAGCCTCGGACTAGCGGGGGGGAGTATTTTAAGCTACAATGAGCAGTTCTTC. Its translation is CASSLGLAGGSILSYNEQFF.